This T cell receptor beta chain was sequenced for a study of regulatory T cells in long-lasting Graves disease. Study-level background: Duration of antithyroid drug therapy among newly diagnosed Graves' patients was under 3 months. Study results and limitations: Relative to new patients (approximately 1,000), persistent patients exhibited greater sharing of public clonotypes (about 2,700).

V lost 0 bases to trimming and J lost 5 bases; unmatched junction nucleotides: 4. The CDR3 spans 14 residues. Germline V gene sequence: CDR1 SNHLY, CDR2 FYNNEI. TCR beta libraries were built with iRepertoire HTBI primers and Arm-PCR of CDR3 regions. Each CDR3 protein is one row after TCRdb ran MiXCR on the multiplex PCR reads. The sample records about 400,000 distinct CDR3 sequences, around a sixth being singletons. This clonotype was detected ten times or more. Its cognate antigen is unknown. The time point: newly diagnosed GD, antithyroid drugs for less than 3 months. PBMC RNA served as the TCR library source.

The TCR was taken from a female donor with Graves disease. This chain links TRBV2 with TRBJ2-7; 7 bases agree with TRBD1. The sequences come from peripheral blood mononuclear cells (PBMCs), collected at new diagnosis, from a patient treated with antithyroid drugs. DNA for the CDR3: TGTGCCAGCAGTGAAGCGAACAGGGGCAACGAGCAGTACTTC. Amino acids: CASSEANRGNEQYF.